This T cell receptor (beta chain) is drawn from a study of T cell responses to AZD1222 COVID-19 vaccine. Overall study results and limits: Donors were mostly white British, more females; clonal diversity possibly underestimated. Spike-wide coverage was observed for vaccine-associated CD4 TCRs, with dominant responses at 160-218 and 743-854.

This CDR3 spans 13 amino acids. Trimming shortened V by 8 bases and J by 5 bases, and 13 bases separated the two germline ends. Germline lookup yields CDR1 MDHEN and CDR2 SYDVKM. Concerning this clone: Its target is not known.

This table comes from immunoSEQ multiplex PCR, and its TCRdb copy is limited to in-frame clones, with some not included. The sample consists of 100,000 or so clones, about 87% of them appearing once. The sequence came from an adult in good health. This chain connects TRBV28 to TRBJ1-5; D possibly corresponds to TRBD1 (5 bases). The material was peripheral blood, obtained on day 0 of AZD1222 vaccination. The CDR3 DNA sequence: TGTGCCAGCGGTCAGGGAAGTTATCAGCCCCAGCATTTT. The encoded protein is CASGQGSYQPQHF.